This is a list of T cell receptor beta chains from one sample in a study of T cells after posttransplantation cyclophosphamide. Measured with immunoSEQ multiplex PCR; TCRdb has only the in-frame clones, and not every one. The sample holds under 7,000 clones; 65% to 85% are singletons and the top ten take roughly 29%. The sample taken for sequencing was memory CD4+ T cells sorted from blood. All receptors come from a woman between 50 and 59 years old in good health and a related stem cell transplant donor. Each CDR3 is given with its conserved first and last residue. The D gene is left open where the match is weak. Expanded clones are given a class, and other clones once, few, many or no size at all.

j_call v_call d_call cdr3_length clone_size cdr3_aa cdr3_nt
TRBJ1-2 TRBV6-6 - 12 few CATTSLRAGYTF TGTGCCACCACTTCCTTGAGGGCTGGCTACACCTTC
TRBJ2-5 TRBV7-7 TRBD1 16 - CASSSIKGQGSETQYF TGTGCCAGCAGCTCCATTAAGGGACAGGGATCGGAGACCCAGTACTTC
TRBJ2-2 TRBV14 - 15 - CASSQGGGNTGELFF TGTGCCAGCAGCCAAGGGGGCGGAAACACCGGGGAGCTGTTTTTT
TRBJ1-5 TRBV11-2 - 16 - CASSYAVGGDNQPQHF TGTGCCAGCAGCTACGCCGTCGGGGGTGACAATCAGCCCCAGCATTTT
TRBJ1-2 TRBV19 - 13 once CASNSYSNYGYTF TGTGCCAGTAACAGTTATTCTAACTATGGCTACACCTTC
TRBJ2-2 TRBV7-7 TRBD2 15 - CASSPRGGDTGELFF TGTGCCAGCAGCCCTCGGGGGGGGGACACCGGGGAGCTGTTTTTT
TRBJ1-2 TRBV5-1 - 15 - CASSPRRDSVYGYTF TGCGCCAGCAGCCCCCGGAGGGATTCGGTCTATGGCTACACCTTC
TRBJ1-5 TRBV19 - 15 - CASTSQAGSNQPQHF TGTGCCAGTACCTCCCAGGCGGGAAGCAATCAGCCCCAGCATTTT
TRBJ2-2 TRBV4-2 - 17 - CASSQRMGRTNTGELFF TGTGCCAGCAGCCAACGTATGGGGCGGACGAACACCGGGGAGCTGTTTTTT
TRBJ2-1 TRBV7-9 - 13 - CASSLRQDNEQFF TGTGCCAGCAGCCTTCGACAGGACAATGAGCAGTTCTTC
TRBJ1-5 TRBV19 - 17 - CASSRAEGQGFNQPQHF TGTGCCAGTAGTAGGGCCGAAGGGCAGGGGTTCAATCAGCCCCAGCATTTT
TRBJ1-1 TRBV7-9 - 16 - CASSPLTGTPNTEAFF TGTGCCAGCAGCCCACTCACCGGGACACCGAACACTGAAGCTTTCTTT
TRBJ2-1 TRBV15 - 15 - CATSRPPGVVDEQFF TGTGCCACCAGCAGACCTCCGGGGGTTGTAGATGAGCAGTTCTTC
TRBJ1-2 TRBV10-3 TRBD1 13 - CAIRVDRDMGYTF TGTGCCATCAGGGTGGACAGGGATATGGGCTACACCTTC
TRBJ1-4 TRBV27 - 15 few CASSPRGRLNEKLFF TGTGCCAGCAGCCCCCGCGGGAGATTGAATGAAAAACTGTTTTTT
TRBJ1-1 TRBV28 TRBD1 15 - CASSDSWTGMRGAFF TGTGCCAGCAGCGACTCGTGGACAGGGATGCGGGGAGCTTTCTTT
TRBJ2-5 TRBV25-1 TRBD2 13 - CASSQSGGETQYF TGTGCCAGCAGTCAAAGCGGGGGGGAGACCCAGTACTTC